This T cell receptor beta chain was sequenced for a study of metastatic and nonmetastatic thyroid tumors. The overall study: Across blood and tumor or nodule tissue, repertoires from malignant and benign thyroid patients were compared with one another. Study-level findings and limits: According to reports, the diversity of TCR beta was significantly higher in malignant thyroid tumors than in benign nodules, and this held in both blood and tumor samples.

Germline values: CDR1 MNHEY, CDR2 SVGAGI. After removal of 2 bases from V and 0 bases from J, the junction contained 4 bases not matched to a gene. The CDR3 runs 16 residues. This clone is medium-sized in the sample. Antigen: not known. Authors' processing steps: The distant-metastasis classifier for papillary thyroid cancer was built from CDR3 differences across clinicopathological groups. With MiXCR, TCRdb reprocessed the PCR reads. The V and J calls were determined by TCRdb, not by the authors. This sample has tens of thousands of clones, with 20% to 25% found just once. Each patient went into thyroid surgery without having received any treatment.

The sequence came from a female donor with papillary thyroid cancer or a benign thyroid nodule (not recorded which). Some clones in this sample may be carry-over from other donors' samples. The genes are TRBV6-5 and TRBJ2-1; 7 positions match TRBD2. Sequenced sample: tumor tissue. In DNA, the CDR3 is TGTGCCAGCAGTTACCGTGGCGGGAGCTCCTACAATGAGCAGTTCTTC. Encoded protein: CASSYRGGSSYNEQFF.